The rows below give T cell receptor beta chains drawn from one sample of a study of beta chain features in type 1 diabetes. Using immunoSEQ multiplex PCR, the repertoire was profiled, and TCRdb retains in-frame clones only, with some absent. The sample has 150,000 to 200,000 clones; around 8.3% are singletons. The sample taken for sequencing was central memory CD4+ T cells from blood. The receptors stem from a woman aged 18-29 years with type 1 diabetes. Both conserved end residues are part of each CDR3. D genes are given only for firm matches. For some rows the clone size is stated as once, few or many, or as a class when expanded; others skip it.

v_gene: TRBV19
abundance: .
j_gene: TRBJ2-1
d_gene: TRBD2
CDR3nt: TGTGCCAGTAGTAAAAGCGGGGGCCGGAACAATGAGCAGTTCTTC
CDR3aa: CASSKSGGRNNEQFF

v_gene: TRBV19
abundance: few
j_gene: TRBJ1-5
d_gene: TRBD1
CDR3nt: TGTGCCAGTATGGAGGGTCGGGGACAGATAAATCAGCCCCAGCATTTT
CDR3aa: CASMEGRGQINQPQHF

v_gene: TRBV5-4
abundance: .
j_gene: TRBJ2-7
d_gene: .
CDR3nt: TGTGCCAGCAGCCCACCCGCAGCGAGCTCCTACGAGCAGTACTTC
CDR3aa: CASSPPAASSYEQYF

v_gene: TRBV6-5
abundance: few
j_gene: TRBJ1-3
d_gene: .
CDR3nt: TGTGCCAGCAGTAAACAGGGCTCTGGAAACACCATATATTTT
CDR3aa: CASSKQGSGNTIYF

v_gene: TRBV30
abundance: .
j_gene: TRBJ2-7
d_gene: .
CDR3nt: TGTGCCTGCGCGGTGGGCTACGAGCAGTACTTC
CDR3aa: CACAVGYEQYF

v_gene: TRBV16
abundance: .
j_gene: TRBJ2-1
d_gene: .
CDR3nt: TGTGCCAGCAGCCAAACGAACCCCGGGGGTAATGAGCAGTTCTTC
CDR3aa: CASSQTNPGGNEQFF

v_gene: TRBV6-5
abundance: .
j_gene: TRBJ2-6
d_gene: .
CDR3nt: TGTGCCAGCAGTTCCTCAGGGGTTGGGGCCAACGTCCTGACTTTC
CDR3aa: CASSSSGVGANVLTF

v_gene: TRBV6-1
abundance: few
j_gene: TRBJ2-1
d_gene: TRBD2
CDR3nt: TGTGCCAGCGGCGGAGCGGGGTGGGGGAATGAGCAGTTCTTC
CDR3aa: CASGGAGWGNEQFF

v_gene: TRBV20-1
abundance: .
j_gene: TRBJ2-5
d_gene: .
CDR3nt: TGCAGCGTACTCCCCTCGGAGACCCAGTACTTC
CDR3aa: CSVLPSETQYF

v_gene: TRBV6-5
abundance: few
j_gene: TRBJ1-4
d_gene: .
CDR3nt: TGTGCCAGCAGCCGGACAGCGAGTAATGAAAAACTGTTTTTT
CDR3aa: CASSRTASNEKLFF

v_gene: TRBV10-3
abundance: .
j_gene: TRBJ2-2
d_gene: TRBD1
CDR3nt: TGTGCCATCAGGCCCGGGACAGGGCGTTCCGGGGAGCTGTTTTTT
CDR3aa: CAIRPGTGRSGELFF

v_gene: TRBV27
abundance: few
j_gene: TRBJ1-2
d_gene: .
CDR3nt: TGTGCCAGCAGTCCCCTCCTGACAGCTAACTATGGCTACACCTTC
CDR3aa: CASSPLLTANYGYTF

v_gene: TRBV14
abundance: few
j_gene: TRBJ2-3
d_gene: TRBD1
CDR3nt: TGTGCCAGCAGCCACTTGCCGGGACAGGCGGACTCAGATACGCAGTATTTT
CDR3aa: CASSHLPGQADSDTQYF

v_gene: TRBV29-1
abundance: few
j_gene: TRBJ1-3
d_gene: .
CDR3nt: TGCAGCGTATACATCAACGGAAACACCATATATTTT
CDR3aa: CSVYINGNTIYF

v_gene: TRBV9
abundance: .
j_gene: TRBJ2-1
d_gene: .
CDR3nt: TGTGCCAGCAGTTTAAGGCGGGACAATGAGCAGTTCTTC
CDR3aa: CASSLRRDNEQFF

v_gene: TRBV4-3
abundance: few
j_gene: TRBJ1-1
d_gene: TRBD1
CDR3nt: TGCGCCAGCAGCCAGAGACAGGGTGGTTTAGGCGGCGAAGCTTTCTTT
CDR3aa: CASSQRQGGLGGEAFF

v_gene: TRBV5-1
abundance: .
j_gene: TRBJ2-3
d_gene: TRBD2
CDR3nt: TGCGCCAGCAGCAATCTAGCGGTGGGCACAGATACGCAGTATTTT
CDR3aa: CASSNLAVGTDTQYF

v_gene: TRBV15
abundance: .
j_gene: TRBJ1-5
d_gene: .
CDR3nt: TGTGCCACCAGCAGAGACCCAGGGATGGGCAATCAGCCCCAGCATTTT
CDR3aa: CATSRDPGMGNQPQHF

v_gene: TRBV5-4
abundance: .
j_gene: TRBJ1-1
d_gene: TRBD1
CDR3nt: TGTGCCACCGGGGACAGCGTGGGGGAGGCTTTCTTT
CDR3aa: CATGDSVGEAFF

v_gene: TRBV19
abundance: .
j_gene: TRBJ2-6
d_gene: .
CDR3nt: TGTGCCAGTACCCCTGGGGGCGGCCACTCTGGGGCCAACGTCCTGACTTTC
CDR3aa: CASTPGGGHSGANVLTF

v_gene: TRBV18
abundance: .
j_gene: TRBJ2-6
d_gene: .
CDR3nt: TGTGCCAGCTCTCTACAGCTCTCTGGGGCCAACGTCCTGACTTTC
CDR3aa: CASSLQLSGANVLTF

v_gene: TRBV9
abundance: .
j_gene: TRBJ1-2
d_gene: .
CDR3nt: TGTGCCAGCAGCGTAGTCACCTCGGGGTATGGCTACACCTTC
CDR3aa: CASSVVTSGYGYTF

v_gene: TRBV7-9
abundance: few
j_gene: TRBJ2-2
d_gene: .
CDR3nt: TGTGCCAGCAGCCCCAGGGAGAACACCGGGGAGCTGTTTTTT
CDR3aa: CASSPRENTGELFF

v_gene: TRBV19
abundance: few
j_gene: TRBJ2-7
d_gene: TRBD1
CDR3nt: TGTGCCAGTAGTGATCCTGGGACAGGGGGCAGTGAGCAGTACTTC
CDR3aa: CASSDPGTGGSEQYF

v_gene: TRBV4-1
abundance: .
j_gene: TRBJ2-5
d_gene: TRBD2
CDR3nt: TGCGCCAGCAGCCAAGGAGGGGCGGGGGAAGAGACCCAGTACTTC
CDR3aa: CASSQGGAGEETQYF

v_gene: TRBV27
abundance: .
j_gene: TRBJ1-5
d_gene: .
CDR3nt: TGTGCCAGCAGTCCCGGGGGTTCCGGCAATCAGCCCCAGCATTTT
CDR3aa: CASSPGGSGNQPQHF

v_gene: TRBV6-5
abundance: few
j_gene: TRBJ1-2
d_gene: .
CDR3nt: TGTGCCAGCAGTCCTGGGGCGGGCTACACCTTC
CDR3aa: CASSPGAGYTF

v_gene: TRBV28
abundance: .
j_gene: TRBJ2-3
d_gene: .
CDR3nt: TGTGCCAGCCGAGGGGCGAGCGGAGGGACAGATACGCAGTATTTT
CDR3aa: CASRGASGGTDTQYF

v_gene: TRBV12-5
abundance: few
j_gene: TRBJ2-3
d_gene: TRBD1
CDR3nt: TGTGCTAGTGGGGGGGACAGGAGCACAGATACGCAGTATTTT
CDR3aa: CASGGDRSTDTQYF

v_gene: TRBV7-9
abundance: .
j_gene: TRBJ1-6
d_gene: .
CDR3nt: TGTGCCAGCAGCCGAAGGACAATTTATAATTCACCCCTCCACTTT
CDR3aa: CASSRRTIYNSPLHF

v_gene: TRBV2
abundance: many
j_gene: TRBJ2-3
d_gene: TRBD2
CDR3nt: TGTGCCAGCAGTGGGGGACTAGTTCGTAAAGGGTATTTT
CDR3aa: CASSGGLVRKGYF

v_gene: TRBV29-1
abundance: .
j_gene: TRBJ2-7
d_gene: .
CDR3nt: TGCAGCGTTGTTGGGGCAGGGGACGAGCAGTACTTC
CDR3aa: CSVVGAGDEQYF

v_gene: TRBV13
abundance: few
j_gene: TRBJ2-2
d_gene: TRBD2
CDR3nt: TGTGCCAGCAGCTCCTTAGCGGGGGCGAACACCGGGGAGCTGTTTTTT
CDR3aa: CASSSLAGANTGELFF

v_gene: TRBV5-4
abundance: .
j_gene: TRBJ2-7
d_gene: .
CDR3nt: TGTGCCAGCAGCTTTCTCGGCGGTGCCACCTACGAGCAGTACTTC
CDR3aa: CASSFLGGATYEQYF

v_gene: TRBV5-8
abundance: .
j_gene: TRBJ2-1
d_gene: .
CDR3nt: TGTGCCAGCAGCTTGGAGGAGCCGCAGTTCTTC
CDR3aa: CASSLEEPQFF

v_gene: TRBV5-6
abundance: .
j_gene: TRBJ2-3
d_gene: TRBD2
CDR3nt: TGTGCCAGCAGCCCTGGGGGGGTAAGGGATTTT
CDR3aa: CASSPGGVRDF

v_gene: TRBV21-1
abundance: .
j_gene: TRBJ2-1
d_gene: .
CDR3nt: TGTGCCAGCAGCAATGGCGGGAGTAGATACAATGAGCAGTTCTTC
CDR3aa: CASSNGGSRYNEQFF

v_gene: TRBV7-2
abundance: few
j_gene: TRBJ2-3
d_gene: TRBD1
CDR3nt: TGTGCCAGCAGCTTAGCGTCGGACAGGTTTGATACGCAGTATTTT
CDR3aa: CASSLASDRFDTQYF

v_gene: TRBV2
abundance: .
j_gene: TRBJ1-5
d_gene: .
CDR3nt: TGTGCCAGCAGTATACAGGGCACCAGCAATCAGCCCCAGCATTTT
CDR3aa: CASSIQGTSNQPQHF

v_gene: TRBV19
abundance: .
j_gene: TRBJ2-7
d_gene: TRBD1
CDR3nt: TGTGCCAGCGGACAGGGGGCCCCCTACGAGCAGTACTTC
CDR3aa: CASGQGAPYEQYF

v_gene: TRBV5-4
abundance: few
j_gene: TRBJ2-2
d_gene: TRBD1
CDR3nt: TGTGCCAGCAGCTTTGGACAGGGAAGATTCGGCGGGGAGCTGTTTTTT
CDR3aa: CASSFGQGRFGGELFF

v_gene: TRBV5-6
abundance: .
j_gene: TRBJ1-2
d_gene: TRBD1
CDR3nt: TGTGCCAGCAGCTCCGCAGGGGGCGTTCTCTATGGCTACACCTTC
CDR3aa: CASSSAGGVLYGYTF

v_gene: TRBV5-1
abundance: few
j_gene: TRBJ1-1
d_gene: TRBD1
CDR3nt: TGCGCCAGCAGCTTGAGGCCAGGGGGGTTTGGAACTGAAGCTTTCTTT
CDR3aa: CASSLRPGGFGTEAFF

v_gene: TRBV5-4
abundance: few
j_gene: TRBJ1-2
d_gene: TRBD1
CDR3nt: TGTGCCAGCAGCGGACAGGGTGGGGGCTACACCTTC
CDR3aa: CASSGQGGGYTF

v_gene: TRBV5-1
abundance: .
j_gene: TRBJ2-5
d_gene: .
CDR3nt: TGCGCCAGCAGCTTGGTGACTACTCGTGAGACCCAGTACTTC
CDR3aa: CASSLVTTRETQYF

v_gene: TRBV20-1
abundance: few
j_gene: TRBJ2-1
d_gene: .
CDR3nt: TGCAGTGCCCCCTTAAACAATGAGCAGTTCTTC
CDR3aa: CSAPLNNEQFF

v_gene: TRBV28
abundance: few
j_gene: TRBJ1-4
d_gene: .
CDR3nt: TGTGCCAGCAGTATCAGGCCAACTAATGAAAAACTGTTTTTT
CDR3aa: CASSIRPTNEKLFF

v_gene: TRBV10-3
abundance: many
j_gene: TRBJ1-5
d_gene: .
CDR3nt: TGTGCCATCAGTCGAGACAAATATAGCAATCAGCCCCAGCATTTT
CDR3aa: CAISRDKYSNQPQHF

v_gene: TRBV7-2
abundance: few
j_gene: TRBJ2-3
d_gene: .
CDR3nt: TGTGCCAGCAGCTTAGCTAGCGGCAAAGGGGCGGATACGCAGTATTTT
CDR3aa: CASSLASGKGADTQYF

v_gene: TRBV30
abundance: few
j_gene: TRBJ1-4
d_gene: .
CDR3nt: TGTGCCTGGGATCCAGGGCAGGGTGAAAAACTGTTTTTT
CDR3aa: CAWDPGQGEKLFF

v_gene: TRBV7-2
abundance: few
j_gene: TRBJ2-5
d_gene: TRBD2
CDR3nt: TGTGCCAGCAGCTCGTCTAGCGGGGTCGCGACCCAGTACTTC
CDR3aa: CASSSSSGVATQYF

v_gene: TRBV27
abundance: .
j_gene: TRBJ1-1
d_gene: .
CDR3nt: TGTGCCAGCACTCGGGGCACTGAAGCTTTCTTT
CDR3aa: CASTRGTEAFF

v_gene: TRBV18
abundance: .
j_gene: TRBJ1-2
d_gene: .
CDR3nt: TGTGCCAGCTCACCAACGGATACACAGTGGGGCTACACCTTC
CDR3aa: CASSPTDTQWGYTF